The source of this TCR beta chain is a study of control samples from healthy donors and cancer patients. TCRdb keeps only in-frame clones here, not all; method: immunoSEQ multiplex PCR. The top ten hold about 15% of the sample, which has tens of thousands of clones, roughly nine tenths seen once. This TCR derives from a woman between 65 and 79 years old in good health. What was sequenced was blood.

In DNA form, the CDR3 reads TGTGCCAGCAGCTCCGGGACAGGGAGGGCAAATGAGCAGTTCTTC. It codes for CASSSGTGRANEQFF. The chain is built from TRBV7-2 and TRBJ2-1; 9 bases align to TRBD1. Germline values: CDR1 SGHTA, CDR2 FQGNSA. The CDR3 is 15 amino acids. V shed 4 bases, J shed 7 bases, and the junction held 8 bases outside the gene matches.